The 26 T cell receptor beta chains in this list originate from one sample, sequenced in a study of vaccination effects on CD4 cells after COVID-19. No cognate antigen is known for these TCRs. Antigen-specific CD4+ T cell clonotypes were called by their expansion after viral peptide-pool culture in ViraFEST. Isolation of CD4+ T cells took place after 10 days of culture. Each participant received a vaccine that was either BNT162b2 or mRNA-1273, given as two doses. The assay was immunoSEQ multiplex PCR, and TCRdb's table has in-frame clones only and misses some. The sample lists under 85,000 clones; around four fifths were seen once. The source material was CD4+ T cells from PBMCs cultured with HCoV-OC43 spike peptides, sampled after COVID-19 vaccination. This sample's subset: HCoV-OC43 spike overlapping peptide pool stimulation. The source of these receptors is a human donor who received a COVID-19 vaccine.

The chain uses TRBV18 and TRBJ1-1; a possible D gene is TRBD1 (5 bases). The V and J ends lost 3 bases and 0 bases respectively, with 8 bases between them. Germline V lookup: CDR1 KGHSH, CDR2 LQKENI. The CDR3 covers 14 residues. The CDR3 DNA sequence: TGTGCCAGCTCACCCAGACAGTTGAACACTGAAGCTTTCTTT. Translating it yields CASSPRQLNTEAFF.

This clone has just a few counts. The chain is built from TRBV9 and TRBJ2-7, with TRBD1 identical over 9 bases. V dropped 4 bases and J dropped 7; count of bases not matched to a gene: 9. CDR1 is SGDLS and CDR2 is YYNGEE in the germline V gene. The CDR3 is 14 amino acids. The CDR3 DNA reads as TGTGCCAGCAGCACCCAACAGGGGGCACGGGAGCAGTACGTC. The encoded protein is CASSTQQGAREQYV.

The gene calls are TRBV7-3 and TRBJ2-3, with D uncertain. The V and J ends lost 5 bases and 1 base respectively, with 10 bases between them. The CDR3 totals 14 residues. Germline V gene sequence: CDR1 SGHTA, CDR2 FQGTGA. The CDR3 DNA is TGTGCCAGCAGCCTTCGGACGGGCACAGATACGCAGTATTTT. It yields the protein CASSLRTGTDTQYF. The complete variable domain, with remaining parts taken from reference TRBV7-3 and TRBJ2-3, reads GAGVSQTPSNKVTEKGKYVELRCDPISGHTALYWYRQSLGQGPEFLIYFQGTGAADDSGLPNDRFFAVRPEGSVSTLKIQRTERGDSAVYLCASSLRTGTDTQYFGPGTRLTVL.

The V gene is TRBV7-9, the J gene TRBJ2-5, with 7 bases that match TRBD2. V shed 5 bases and J 5 bases; nucleotides not matched to a gene: 5. Germline V gene sequence: CDR1 SEHNR, CDR2 FQNEAQ (reference sequence). This CDR3 has 13 amino acids. CDR3 loop: CASSRTSPETQYF. CDR3 bases: TGTGCCAGCAGCCGGACTAGTCCCGAGACCCAGTACTTC. Combining the CDR3 with reference TRBV7-9 and TRBJ2-5 gives the whole variable domain DTGVSQNPRHKITKRGQNVTFRCDPISEHNRLYWYRQTLGQGPEFLTYFQNEAQLEKSRLLSDRFSAERPKGSFSTLEIQRTEQGDSAMYLCASSRTSPETQYFGPGTRLLVL.

The chain employs TRBV11-2 and TRBJ1-4; unclear D gene. The germline V gene encodes CDR1 SGHAT and CDR2 FQNNGV. Trimming cost V 11 bases and J 3 bases, with 13 bases left between them. This CDR3 region has 13 residues. The CDR3 region is CASRVLANEKLFF. DNA of the CDR3: TGTGCCTCCCGGGTTCTGGCTAATGAAAAACTGTTTTTT.

This chain connects TRBV7-8 to TRBJ2-1; 7 positions agree with TRBD1. The CDR3 is made up of 13 amino acids. V dropped 5 bases and J dropped 5; count of bases not matched to a gene: 3. The V gene's germline CDR1 is SGHVS and CDR2 FQNEAQ. CDR3: CASSQDRNNEQFF. CDR3 DNA sequence: TGTGCCAGCAGCCAGGACAGGAACAATGAGCAGTTCTTC.

This clone was observed a few times. This rearrangement joins TRBV27 to TRBJ1-1; D call uncertain. Trimming took off 3 bases at V and 0 bases at J, with 8 bases between the two ends. The germline V gene encodes CDR1 MNHEY and CDR2 SMNVEV (reference sequence). The CDR3 runs to 14 residues. The CDR3 DNA follows: TGTGCCAGCAGTTTCAGGAACTTGAACACTGAAGCTTTCTTT. It specifies CASSFRNLNTEAFF.

The chain uses TRBV12-3 or TRBV12-4 and TRBJ1-6, with D hard to call. Trimming took 2 bases from V and 8 from J, leaving 7 bases between them. This CDR3 is built from 13 residues. The CDR3 here is CASSLSMHSPLHF. As DNA, the CDR3 is TGTGCCAGCAGTTTAAGTATGCATTCACCCCTCCACTTT.

This rearrangement joins TRBV7-8 to TRBJ1-5; 10 bases are shared with TRBD1. The germline V gene has CDR1 SGHVS and CDR2 FQNEAQ. This CDR3 is built from 13 residues. V was clipped by 6 bases and J by 7 bases; unmatched bases: 3. The CDR3 nucleotides are TGTGCCAGCAGTCGGGACAGGGGACAGCCCCAGCATTTT. This translates into CASSRDRGQPQHF.

The chain couples TRBV19 to TRBJ1-5; D remains ambiguous. The CDR3 is 16 residues long. Trimming removed 3 bases at V and 0 bases at J, with 12 bases between. Germline V lookup: CDR1 LNHDA, CDR2 SQIVND (reference sequence). CDR3 loop: CASSMTMGRSNQPQHF. CDR3 nucleotides: TGTGCCAGTAGTATGACGATGGGCCGTAGCAATCAGCCCCAGCATTTT.

The DNA for the CDR3 is TGTGCCATATTGACAGGGGGCAACTATGGCTACACCTTC. It specifies CAILTGGNYGYTF. The chain has TRBV12-3 or TRBV12-4 and TRBJ1-2; 10 bases align to TRBD1. The CDR3 is 13 residues long. The trim removed 10 bases at V and 2 bases at J, leaving 4 bases unmatched.

This clone was seen only a few times. The gene calls are TRBV5-8 and TRBJ2-3; a weak D match, TRBD2 (5 bases). CDR1 and CDR2 from the germline V gene are SGHTS and YDEGEE. V shed 7 bases and J shed 5 bases, with 17 bases lying between them. The CDR3 consists of 14 residues. For the CDR3, the DNA is TGTGCCAGCCCTGACCTAACCGGGGAAGATACGCAGTATTTT. Residues: CASPDLTGEDTQYF.

This chain links TRBV9 with TRBJ2-3, with 7 bases fitting TRBD2. This CDR3 contains 14 residues. Germline V gene sequence: CDR1 SGDLS, CDR2 YYNGEE. With 0 bases clipped from V and 6 bases from J, the junction kept 4 bases outside the gene matches. CDR3 sequence (DNA): TGTGCCAGCAGCGTAGAAAGGCGGGGGGATACGCAGTATTTT. It specifies CASSVERRGDTQYF.

This chain joins TRBV7-2 and TRBJ2-3; 8 nucleotides line up with TRBD1. Germline CDR1 is SGHTA and CDR2 is FQGNSA. The CDR3 is 13 amino acids. The ends lost 5 bases at V and 8 bases at J; junction bases unmatched: 6. CDR3: CASSIQGVGTQYF. CDR3 bases: TGTGCCAGCAGCATACAGGGGGTTGGTACGCAGTATTTT.

This clone was observed once. The V and J genes are TRBV6-6 and TRBJ2-7; the match to TRBD1 covers 8 bases. Trimming at V came to 4 bases and at J to 7 bases, leaving 9 bases not matched to a gene. The CDR3 length is 14 residues. Germline-derived CDR1 and CDR2 are MNHNY and SVGAGI (reference sequence). The CDR3 coding sequence is TGTGCCAGCAGTTTGACAGGGGAGTCACAAGAGCAGTACGTC. Translation: CASSLTGESQEQYV.

V gene TRBV10-1 combines with J gene TRBJ2-7, with 12 nucleotides matching TRBD1. Germline-derived CDR1 and CDR2 are WNHNN and SYGVQD (reference sequence). The V gene end was trimmed by 6 bases and the J gene end by 8 bases; junction bases not matched to a gene: 14. The CDR3 runs 16 residues. CDR3 region: CASRRDCRDRGRKQYV. In nucleotides, the CDR3 is TGCGCCAGCAGAAGAGACTGCCGGGACAGGGGGCGCAAGCAGTACGTC.

This sequence joins TRBV2 and TRBJ1-4, with D unclear. The germline V gene has CDR1 SNHLY and CDR2 FYNNEI. Trimming stripped 9 bases from V and 4 bases from J, with 15 bases between. The CDR3 contains 14 residues. The CDR3 region is CASKTRGLNEKLFF. The CDR3 DNA sequence: TGTGCCAGTAAGACGCGTGGGCTTAATGAAAAACTGTTTTTT.

This clone has just one count. J is TRBJ2-3 and V is TRBV6-4; 7 bases fit TRBD2. The junction had 2 bases not matched to a gene; V was cut back by 3 bases and J by 5 bases. The CDR3 is made up of 13 amino acids. Germline V gene data show CDR1 as MRHNA and CDR2 as SNTAGT. The DNA for the CDR3 is TGTGCCAGCAGTGAGGGGGAGGGAGATACGCAGTATTTT. This gives the protein CASSEGEGDTQYF.

This clone has a handful of counts. The rearrangement uses TRBV5-1 and TRBJ1-2; perhaps TRBD1 as D (6 bases). V lost 4 bases, J lost 3 bases, and 16 bases lay in between. The germline V gene encodes CDR1 SGHRS and CDR2 YFSETQ. CDR3 size: 15 residues. The CDR3 sequence: CASSLYRGGDYGYTF. In nucleotides, the CDR3 is TGCGCCAGCAGCCTATATCGGGGGGGCGACTATGGCTACACCTTC.

The chain has TRBV19 and TRBJ1-2; no reliable D call. Germline CDR1 LNHDA, CDR2 SQIVND (reference sequence). The CDR3 contains 13 residues. The V gene lost 5 bases and the J gene lost 1 base, with 8 bases spanning the gap. The DNA of the CDR3 is TGTGCCAGTAGTTCAGGTCGTAACTATGGCTACACCTTC. Translating it yields CASSSGRNYGYTF.

The CDR3 coding sequence is TGTGCCAGCAGCTCAACAGGGCGCAATGAGCAGTTCTTC. Translation gives CASSSTGRNEQFF. The J gene is TRBJ2-1, the V gene TRBV7-3; weak D call: TRBD1 (6 bases). The V and J ends lost 4 bases and 6 bases respectively, with 10 bases between them. Germline-derived CDR1 and CDR2 are SGHTA and FQGTGA. The CDR3 is made up of 13 amino acids.

This sequence joins TRBV30 and TRBJ2-6; D gene unclear. This CDR3 region has 12 residues. Germline CDR1 GTSNPN, CDR2 SVGIG (reference sequence). Trimming pared 4 bases from V and 4 bases from J, leaving 5 bases between. CDR3 nucleotides: TGTGCCTGGACGCCCGGGGCCAACGTCCTGACTTTC. Translating it yields CAWTPGANVLTF.

The chain couples TRBV7-9 to TRBJ2-1, with 10 bases fitting TRBD2. V dropped 5 bases and J dropped 10; count of bases not matched to a gene: 11. In germline, CDR1 is SEHNR, CDR2 FQNEAQ (reference sequence). The CDR3 runs to 15 residues. The CDR3: CASSGLLAGVREQFF. The CDR3, as DNA: TGTGCCAGCAGCGGCCTTCTAGCGGGGGTAAGGGAGCAGTTCTTC.

The rearrangement joins TRBV28 to TRBJ2-5, with 12 bases matching TRBD2. Germline loops: CDR1 MDHEN, CDR2 SYDVKM. The CDR3 runs to 18 residues. Trimming cost V 4 bases and J 4 bases; bases outside gene matches: 13. CDR3 protein: CASSSSPQLAGGGETQYF. The CDR3 DNA follows: TGTGCCAGCAGTTCGAGCCCTCAACTAGCGGGGGGAGGAGAGACCCAGTACTTC. The complete variable domain, with remaining parts taken from reference TRBV28 and TRBJ2-5, reads DVKVTQSSRYLVKRTGEKVFLECVQDMDHENMFWYRQDPGLGLRLIYFSYDVKMKEKGDIPEGYSVSREKKERFSLILESASTNQTSMYLCASSSSPQLAGGGETQYFGPGTRLLVL.

This rearrangement joins TRBV10-3 to TRBJ2-7, with D unclear. The CDR3 extends over 12 amino acids. Between the trimmed V and J ends, which lost 4 bases and 6 bases, there was a span of 10 bases. Per the germline V gene, CDR1 is ENHRY and CDR2 is SYGVKD. The CDR3 is CAISATAVEQYV. Written as DNA, the CDR3 is TGTGCCATCAGTGCCACGGCGGTCGAGCAGTACGTC.

The CDR3 nucleotides read TGTGCCAGCAGGTCACAGGGATACACTGAAGCTTTCTTT. Protein product: CASRSQGYTEAFF. V gene TRBV7-8 combines with J gene TRBJ1-1, with TRBD1 as a possible D gene (6 bases). V lost 6 bases, J lost 3 bases, and 11 bases lay in between. CDR1 and CDR2 from the germline V gene are SGHVS and FQNEAQ. CDR3 length equals 13 residues.